This T cell receptor (beta chain) was observed in a study of post-analysis software for immune sequencing data. About the study: Disease courses included relapsing-remitting, secondary progressive and progressive-relapsing multiple sclerosis. Study results and limitations: Pronounced co-clustering by F measure was evident among identically batched samples. Among multiple sclerosis patients, normalized Chao1 diversity was significantly below that of controls.

About this clonotype itself: Its target is not known.

Incorporated into the TCR beta cDNA libraries were unique molecular identifiers, which served to reduce PCR and sequencing biases. Each batch of about 0.95 to 10 million T cells produced 500,000 to 550,000 cDNA molecules. TCRdb called the PCR reads again in MiXCR, with one record for every CDR3 protein. The sample gives 800,000 to 950,000 distinct CDR3 sequences, about 57% of which show up once; about 4.5% is in the top ten. The source is a girl aged 5-17 years with multiple sclerosis. Material: blood.

CDR3 amino acids: CASSLEQIPYTEAFF. The CDR3 nucleotides are TGCGCCAGCAGCTTGGAACAGATCCCTTACACTGAAGCTTTCTTT. The V call is TRBV5-1, the J call TRBJ1-1; D not resolved. Trimming took off 0 bases at V and 3 bases at J, with 12 bases between the two ends. CDR3 length: 15 amino acids. CDR1 and CDR2 (germline): SGHRS, YFSETQ. Full variable domain (outside the CDR3, taken from reference TRBV5-1 and TRBJ1-1): KAGVTQTPRYLIKTRGQQVTLSCSPISGHRSVSWYQQTPGQGLQFLFEYFSETQRNKGNFPGRFSGRQFSNSRSEMNVSTLELGDSALYLCASSLEQIPYTEAFFGQGTRLTVV.